These T cell receptor beta chains were read from a single sample in a study of Ad26.COV2.S vaccination and SARS-CoV-2 variants. Using immunoSEQ multiplex PCR, the repertoire was profiled, and TCRdb retains in-frame clones only, with some absent. The repertoire consists of some 190,000 clones, with 87% occurring once and the leading ten covering about 5.5%. The sequencing here drew on peripheral blood, taken after recovery from COVID-19. These receptors were obtained from a human donor who had recovered from COVID-19. Each CDR3 is given with its conserved first and last residue. A D gene is named only where the DNA matches it firmly. A clone size is listed for some rows: how often the clone was seen (once, few, many), or a class if it is expanded.

d_call j_call clone_size v_call cdr3_aa cdr3_nt
NA TRBJ2-5 NA TRBV27 CASSNGATTQETQYF TGTGCCAGTTCTAACGGGGCTACTACCCAAGAGACCCAGTACTTC
NA TRBJ2-7 once TRBV21-1 CASSKPVPGQGAGEQYF TGTGCCAGCAGCAAACCGGTTCCGGGACAGGGGGCTGGGGAGCAGTACTTC
NA TRBJ1-5 NA TRBV15 CATSRDRWLGTSNQPQHF TGTGCCACCAGCAGAGATCGGTGGTTGGGGACTAGCAATCAGCCCCAGCATTTT
TRBD1 TRBJ1-1 NA TRBV4-1 CASSQEDRGRTEAFF TGCGCCAGCAGCCAAGAGGACAGGGGAAGGACTGAAGCTTTCTTT
TRBD1 TRBJ2-7 NA TRBV19 CASSMGQGTITYEQYF TGTGCCAGTAGTATGGGACAGGGGACGATAACCTACGAGCAGTACTTC
NA TRBJ2-7 NA TRBV11-2 CASSLVGEGKSSYEQYF TGTGCCAGCAGCTTAGTAGGCGAAGGGAAGAGCTCCTACGAGCAGTACTTC
TRBD1 TRBJ1-1 once TRBV6-4 CASRRDSMNTEAFF TGTGCCAGCAGGCGGGACAGTATGAACACTGAAGCTTTCTTT
TRBD2 TRBJ2-6 NA TRBV19 CASSMLAGGPGANVLTF TGTGCCAGTAGTATGCTAGCGGGAGGGCCTGGGGCCAACGTCCTGACTTTC
TRBD2 TRBJ2-3 NA TRBV13 CASSSYLGRGRADTQYF TGTGCCAGCAGCTCATATCTAGGGAGGGGCCGGGCAGATACGCAGTATTTT
TRBD2 TRBJ2-7 NA TRBV27 CASSRLAETYEQYF TGTGCCAGCAGTCGGCTAGCGGAGACCTACGAGCAGTACTTC
NA TRBJ2-5 NA TRBV3-1/TRBV3-2 CASSQVRETQYF TGTGCCAGCAGCCAAGTTCGAGAGACCCAGTACTTC
NA TRBJ2-1 NA TRBV27 CASSLGTGYNEQFF TGTGCCAGCAGTTTGGGGACTGGGTACAATGAGCAGTTCTTC
NA TRBJ1-2 NA TRBV12-3/TRBV12-4 CASSLHPNYGYTF TGTGCCAGCAGTCTCCACCCTAACTATGGCTACACCTTC
NA TRBJ2-2 few TRBV7-2 CASSLGLGTGELFF TGTGCCAGCAGCTTAGGGTTAGGAACCGGGGAGCTGTTTTTT
NA TRBJ2-7 NA TRBV10-3 CAISDQGYEQYF TGTGCCATCAGTGACCAGGGTTACGAGCAGTACTTC
NA TRBJ2-7 NA TRBV28 CASSPWGPVNYEQYF TGTGCCAGCAGTCCTTGGGGTCCGGTAAACTACGAGCAGTACTTC
TRBD1 TRBJ2-1 NA TRBV9 CASSAGQEVNEQFF TGTGCCAGCAGCGCGGGACAGGAAGTCAATGAGCAGTTCTTC
NA TRBJ1-4 NA TRBV4-1 CASSQETRRNEKLFF TGCGCCAGCAGCCAAGAAACCCGACGGAATGAAAAACTGTTTTTT
NA TRBJ2-3 NA TRBV7-8 CASSLAGTPLPDTQYF TGTGCCAGCAGCTTAGCTGGGACACCTCTTCCAGATACGCAGTATTTT
NA TRBJ2-7 once TRBV25-1 CASSEVGIEVLYEQYF TGTGCCAGCAGTGAAGTGGGGATTGAGGTACTCTACGAGCAGTACTTC
TRBD1 TRBJ2-5 NA TRBV5-4 CASSLEQGDQETQYF TGTGCCAGCAGCTTGGAACAGGGGGACCAAGAGACCCAGTACTTC
NA TRBJ1-4 NA TRBV4-2 CASSQDGWDEGKLFF TGTGCCAGCAGCCAAGACGGGTGGGACGAGGGAAAACTGTTTTTT
NA TRBJ2-6 few TRBV5-6 CATLYSGANVLTF TGTGCCACCCTATACTCTGGGGCCAACGTCCTGACTTTC
NA TRBJ1-2 NA TRBV28 CAIRPGAGNGYTF TGTGCCATCAGGCCAGGAGCGGGAAATGGCTACACCTTC
NA TRBJ1-5 NA TRBV10-3 CAIRKDSNQPQHF TGTGCCATCAGGAAGGATAGCAATCAGCCCCAGCATTTT
TRBD1 TRBJ1-6 NA TRBV5-1 CASYDGDRASPLHF TGCGCCAGCTATGACGGGGACAGGGCTTCACCCCTCCACTTT
NA TRBJ1-1 NA TRBV20-1 CSAAEVTEAFF TGCAGTGCTGCCGAAGTGACTGAAGCTTTCTTT
NA TRBJ2-5 NA TRBV4-1 CASSQLFRETQYF TGCGCCAGCAGCCAGTTGTTCAGAGAGACCCAGTACTTC
NA TRBJ2-1 NA TRBV7-2 CASSLPGRGEQFF TGTGCCAGCAGCTTACCGGGAAGGGGTGAGCAGTTCTTC
TRBD1 TRBJ2-7 once TRBV27 CASSPRTGERESYEQYF TGTGCCAGCAGTCCGAGGACAGGGGAACGGGAATCCTACGAGCAGTACTTC
TRBD2 TRBJ2-7 NA TRBV7-8 CASSLVAGGGVPYEQYF TGTGCCAGCAGCTTAGTGGCCGGGGGAGGGGTTCCCTACGAGCAGTACTTC
NA TRBJ1-5 few TRBV6-1 CASSEQGLGQPQHF TGTGCCAGCAGTGAACAGGGCCTAGGTCAGCCCCAGCATTTT
NA TRBJ2-1 NA TRBV21-1 CASSPNNQGTTYNEQFF TGTGCCAGCAGCCCAAACAATCAAGGGACCACCTACAATGAGCAGTTCTTC
TRBD2 TRBJ2-7 NA TRBV3-1/TRBV3-2 CASSRLLAGDNEQYF TGTGCCAGCAGCCGCCTACTAGCGGGAGACAACGAGCAGTACTTC
TRBD1 TRBJ1-4 NA TRBV6-2/TRBV6-3 CASSLGVSGGNEKLFF TGTGCCAGCAGCTTAGGAGTTTCAGGGGGTAATGAAAAACTGTTTTTT
NA TRBJ2-1 NA TRBV19 CASNYGGDEQFF TGTGCCAGTAACTACGGAGGAGATGAGCAGTTCTTC
NA TRBJ1-2 NA TRBV5-1 CASSPRQPGTNYGYTF TGCGCCAGCAGCCCAAGACAGCCAGGTACTAACTATGGCTACACCTTC
NA TRBJ1-5 NA TRBV7-2 CASSLYSGRYQPQHF TGTGCCAGCAGCTTATATTCAGGGAGGTATCAGCCCCAGCATTTT
NA TRBJ2-7 once TRBV28 CASSPPYPGGVRYEQYF TGTGCCAGCAGTCCACCGTATCCCGGAGGCGTACGCTACGAGCAGTACTTC
TRBD2 TRBJ2-1 NA TRBV27 CASALSGNEQFF TGTGCCAGCGCCCTTAGCGGGAATGAGCAGTTCTTC
NA TRBJ2-2 NA TRBV11-3 CASSHLKGKGNTGELFF TGTGCCAGCAGCCACTTGAAGGGAAAGGGGAACACCGGGGAGCTGTTTTTT
NA TRBJ1-6 NA TRBV6-1 CASSEAAIRGFGAVYSPLHF TGTGCCAGCAGTGAAGCGGCCATAAGGGGTTTCGGTGCGGTTTATTCACCCCTCCACTTT
TRBD1 TRBJ2-2 NA TRBV5-4 CASSPTGASWGTGELFF TGTGCCAGCAGTCCGACAGGGGCCTCGTGGGGCACCGGGGAGCTGTTTTTT
NA TRBJ2-3 NA TRBV6-2/TRBV6-3 CASSYSGSPTDTQYF TGTGCCAGCAGTTACTCAGGCAGCCCCACAGATACGCAGTATTTT
NA TRBJ2-7 NA TRBV27 CASSPGTAGYEQYF TGTGCCAGCAGTCCCGGGACAGCGGGGTACGAGCAGTACTTC
NA TRBJ1-1 NA TRBV4-2 CASSHEGSRANTEAFF TGTGCCAGCAGCCATGAGGGGTCCAGAGCGAACACTGAAGCTTTCTTT
NA TRBJ2-1 NA TRBV27 CASSFVGGNEQFF TGTGCCAGCAGTTTCGTCGGGGGCAATGAGCAGTTCTTC
TRBD1 TRBJ1-5 NA TRBV30 CAWSTTGEGNQPQHF TGTGCCTGGAGTACCACAGGGGAAGGGAATCAGCCCCAGCATTTT
NA TRBJ2-7 NA TRBV6-5 CASSYSPRASYEQYF TGTGCCAGCAGTTATAGCCCCAGGGCCTCCTACGAGCAGTACTTC
TRBD2 TRBJ2-1 NA TRBV5-4 CASGRVASNEQFF TGTGCCAGCGGGAGGGTGGCGTCCAATGAGCAGTTCTTC
TRBD1 TRBJ1-2 once TRBV18 CASSRQGTNYGYTF TGTGCCAGCTCCCGACAGGGGACGAACTATGGCTACACCTTC